The clone carrying this TCR beta chain occurred many times. The sample comes from a study of T cells in Graves' hyperthyroidism and ophthalmopathy. From RNA transcripts, TCR beta CDR3 regions were amplified. HTBI primers were used for first-round RT-PCR of the TCR CDR3. TCRdb reprocessed the multiplex PCR reads with MiXCR, giving one entry per CDR3 protein. The profile covers approximately 560,000 distinct CDR3 sequences, with 15% to 19% appearing a single time and under 7.5% taken by the ten largest. Germline trimming cut 5 bases from V and 3 bases from J; bases unmatched to any gene: 4. The CDR3 has 14 residues.

The TCR originated in a woman under 40 with Graves' hyperthyroidism. The rearrangement uses TRBV12-3 or TRBV12-4 and TRBJ2-3, with 8 bases aligning to TRBD1. Source material: blood. The CDR3 reads CASSEYRGTDTQYF. The DNA of the CDR3 is TGTGCCAGCAGTGAATACAGGGGGACAGATACGCAGTATTTT.